The source of this TCR beta chain is a study of OX40 agonist ivuxolimab in advanced cancers. Measured with immunoSEQ multiplex PCR; TCRdb has only the in-frame clones, and not every one. The sample holds tens of thousands of clones, roughly 81% seen once. Study-wide findings and caveats: CD4+ and CD8+ T cells in blood underwent clonal expansion by week 6 at 0.1 to 3.0 mg/kg. It was also the case that some nonresponders had low normalized T-cell clonal expansion.

As concerns this clone: What it recognizes is unknown.

Trimming took 7 bases from V and 0 from J, leaving 16 bases between them. Germline CDR1 and CDR2: MNHNY and SVGAGI (reference sequence). The CDR3 loop spans 16 amino acids. Sequencing used CD4+ or CD8+ T cells sorted from blood, obtained in a trial of the OX40 agonist ivuxolimab. The chain recombines TRBV6-6 with TRBJ2-1; D is perhaps TRBD1 or TRBD2 (6 bases each). This clonotype was sampled from an adult with an advanced solid tumor such as melanoma, head and neck, liver or kidney cancer. The CDR3 region has the DNA TGTGCCAGCAATATGATCTCGGGGGCCTCCTACAATGAGCAGTTCTTC. It translates to CASNMISGASYNEQFF.